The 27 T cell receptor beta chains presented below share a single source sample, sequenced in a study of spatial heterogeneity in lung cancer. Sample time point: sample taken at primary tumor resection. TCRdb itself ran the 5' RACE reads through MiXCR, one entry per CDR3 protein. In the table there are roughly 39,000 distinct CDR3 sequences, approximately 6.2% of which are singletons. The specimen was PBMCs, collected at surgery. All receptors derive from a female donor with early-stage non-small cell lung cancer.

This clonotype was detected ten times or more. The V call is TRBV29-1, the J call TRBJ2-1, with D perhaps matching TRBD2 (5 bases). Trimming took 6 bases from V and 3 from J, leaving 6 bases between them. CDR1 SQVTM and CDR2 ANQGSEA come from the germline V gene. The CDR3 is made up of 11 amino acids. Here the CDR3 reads CSVDYYNEQFF. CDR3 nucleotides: TGCAGCGTCGACTACTACAATGAGCAGTTCTTC.

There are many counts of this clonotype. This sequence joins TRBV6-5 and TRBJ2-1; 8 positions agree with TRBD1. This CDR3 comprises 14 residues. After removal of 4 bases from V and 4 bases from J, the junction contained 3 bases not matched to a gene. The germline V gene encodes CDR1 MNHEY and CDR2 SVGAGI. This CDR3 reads CASSSGQAYNEQFF. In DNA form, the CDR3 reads TGTGCCAGCAGTTCGGGACAGGCGTACAATGAGCAGTTCTTC.

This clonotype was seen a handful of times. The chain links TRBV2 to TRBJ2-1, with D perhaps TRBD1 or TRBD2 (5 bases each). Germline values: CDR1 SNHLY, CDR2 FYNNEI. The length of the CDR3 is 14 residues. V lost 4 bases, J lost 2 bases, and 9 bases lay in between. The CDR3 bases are TGTGCCAGCAGTGTGCAGGGACCCTACAATGAGCAGTTCTTC. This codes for CASSVQGPYNEQFF. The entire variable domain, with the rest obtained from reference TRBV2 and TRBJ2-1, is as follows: EPEVTQTPSHQVTQMGQEVILRCVPISNHLYFYWYRQILGQKVEFLVSFYNNEISEKSEIFDDQFSVERPDGSNFTLKIRSTKLEDSAMYFCASSVQGPYNEQFFGPGTRLTVL.

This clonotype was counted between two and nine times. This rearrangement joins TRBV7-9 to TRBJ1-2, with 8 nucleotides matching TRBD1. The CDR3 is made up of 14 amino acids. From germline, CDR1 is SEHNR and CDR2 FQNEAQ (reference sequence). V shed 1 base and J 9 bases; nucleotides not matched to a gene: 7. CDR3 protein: CASSLDADRVSYTF. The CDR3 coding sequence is TGTGCCAGCAGCTTAGACGCGGACAGGGTTAGCTACACCTTC.

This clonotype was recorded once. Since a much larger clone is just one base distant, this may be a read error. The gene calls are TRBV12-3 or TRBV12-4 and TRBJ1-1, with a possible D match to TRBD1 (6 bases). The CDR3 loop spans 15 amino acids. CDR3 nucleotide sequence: TGTGCCAGCAGCCCAGGGAGGGGGATGAACACTGAAGCTTCCTTT. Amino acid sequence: CASSPGRGMNTEASF.

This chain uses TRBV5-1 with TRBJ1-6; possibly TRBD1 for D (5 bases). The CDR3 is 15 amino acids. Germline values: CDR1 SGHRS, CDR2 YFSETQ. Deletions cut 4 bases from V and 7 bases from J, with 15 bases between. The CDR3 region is CASSPASGENSPLHF. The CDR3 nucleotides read TGCGCCAGCAGCCCTGCATCGGGGGAGAATTCACCCCTCCACTTT.

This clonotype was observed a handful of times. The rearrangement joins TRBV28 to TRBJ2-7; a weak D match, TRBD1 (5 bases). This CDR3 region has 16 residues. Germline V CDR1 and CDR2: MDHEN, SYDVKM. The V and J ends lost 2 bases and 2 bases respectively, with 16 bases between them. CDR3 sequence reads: CASSLGRQYSTYEQYF. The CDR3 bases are TGTGCCAGCAGTTTAGGGCGACAGTACTCAACCTACGAGCAGTACTTC. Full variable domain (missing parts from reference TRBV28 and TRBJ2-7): DVKVTQSSRYLVKRTGEKVFLECVQDMDHENMFWYRQDPGLGLRLIYFSYDVKMKEKGDIPEGYSVSREKKERFSLILESASTNQTSMYLCASSLGRQYSTYEQYFGPGTRLTVT.

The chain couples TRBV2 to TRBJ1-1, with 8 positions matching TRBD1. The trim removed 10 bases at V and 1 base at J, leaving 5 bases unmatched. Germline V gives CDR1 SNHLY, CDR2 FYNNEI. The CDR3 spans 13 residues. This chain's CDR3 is CATDRDSNTEAFF. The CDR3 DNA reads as TGTGCCACGGACAGGGATTCGAACACTGAAGCTTTCTTT.

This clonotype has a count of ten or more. Here the CDR3 DNA reads TGTGCCAGCAGCGTTCCGGGACAGGGACCTACCAAAAACATTCAGTACTTC. This codes for CASSVPGQGPTKNIQYF. The gene calls are TRBV7-2 and TRBJ2-4; 9 bases fit TRBD1. Germline values: CDR1 SGHTA, CDR2 FQGNSA. The CDR3 contains 17 residues. Trimming at V came to 5 bases and at J to 2 bases, leaving 10 bases not matched to a gene.

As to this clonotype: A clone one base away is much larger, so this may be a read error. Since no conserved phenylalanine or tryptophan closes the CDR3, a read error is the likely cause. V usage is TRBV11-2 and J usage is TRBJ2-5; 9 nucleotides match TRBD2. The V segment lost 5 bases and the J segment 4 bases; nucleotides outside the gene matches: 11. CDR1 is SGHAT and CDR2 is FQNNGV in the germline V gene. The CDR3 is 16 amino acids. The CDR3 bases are TGTGCCAGCAGCCCAGGCGGGGGGGCCCTTGGAGAGACCCAGTACCTC. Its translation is CASSPGGGALGETQYL.

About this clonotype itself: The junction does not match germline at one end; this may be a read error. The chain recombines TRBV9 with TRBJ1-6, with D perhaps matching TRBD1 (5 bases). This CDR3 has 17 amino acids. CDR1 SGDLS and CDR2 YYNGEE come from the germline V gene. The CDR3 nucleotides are TGTGCCAGCAGCGCATGGCCCGTGAGCGGGGCGGATTCATCCCTCCACTTT. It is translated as CASSAWPVSGADSSLHF.

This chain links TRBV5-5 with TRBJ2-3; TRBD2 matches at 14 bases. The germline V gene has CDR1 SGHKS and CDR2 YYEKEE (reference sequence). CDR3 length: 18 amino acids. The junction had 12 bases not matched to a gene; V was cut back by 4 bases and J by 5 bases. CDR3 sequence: CASSPGLAGAVGRDTQYF. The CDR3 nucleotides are TGTGCCAGCAGCCCGGGACTAGCGGGGGCCGTCGGTCGAGATACGCAGTATTTT.

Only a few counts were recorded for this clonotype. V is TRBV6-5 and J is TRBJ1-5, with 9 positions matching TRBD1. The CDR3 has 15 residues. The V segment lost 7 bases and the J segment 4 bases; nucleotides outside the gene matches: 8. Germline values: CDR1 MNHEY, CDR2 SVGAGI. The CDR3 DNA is TGTGCCAGCACGCCCGGGACAGGGTATAATCAGCCCCAGCATTTT. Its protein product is CASTPGTGYNQPQHF.

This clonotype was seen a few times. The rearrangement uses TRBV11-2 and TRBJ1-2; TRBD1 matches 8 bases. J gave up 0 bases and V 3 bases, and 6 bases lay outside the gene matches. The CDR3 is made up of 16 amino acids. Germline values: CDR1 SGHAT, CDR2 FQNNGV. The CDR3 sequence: CASSLAGGRANYGYTF. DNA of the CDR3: TGTGCCAGCAGCTTGGCAGGGGGCCGAGCTAACTATGGCTACACCTTC.

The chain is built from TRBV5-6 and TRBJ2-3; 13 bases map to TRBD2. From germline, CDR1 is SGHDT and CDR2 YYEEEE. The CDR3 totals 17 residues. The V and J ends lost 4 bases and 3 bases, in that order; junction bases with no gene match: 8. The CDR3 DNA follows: TGTGCCAGCAGCCCCCTGACTAGCGGGGGGCCGACAGATACGCAGTATTTT. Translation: CASSPLTSGGPTDTQYF.

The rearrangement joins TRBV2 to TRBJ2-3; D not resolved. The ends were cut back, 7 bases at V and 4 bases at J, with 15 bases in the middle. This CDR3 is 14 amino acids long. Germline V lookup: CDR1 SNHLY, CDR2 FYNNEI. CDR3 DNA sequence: TGTGCCAGCAACCCCAGGACGCTCGCAGATACGCAGTATTTT. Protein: CASNPRTLADTQYF.

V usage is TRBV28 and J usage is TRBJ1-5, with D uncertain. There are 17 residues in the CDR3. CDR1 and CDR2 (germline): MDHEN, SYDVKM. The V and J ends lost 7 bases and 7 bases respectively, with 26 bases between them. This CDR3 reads CASTGRSKGRGTQPQHF. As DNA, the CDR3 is TGTGCCAGCACGGGTCGGAGTAAGGGCCGGGGAACCCAGCCCCAGCATTTT.

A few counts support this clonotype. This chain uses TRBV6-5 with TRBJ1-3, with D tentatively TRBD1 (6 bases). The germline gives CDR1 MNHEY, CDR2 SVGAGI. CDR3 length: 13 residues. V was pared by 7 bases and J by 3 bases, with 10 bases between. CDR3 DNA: TGTGCCAGCACCAGGGGCGGTGGAAACACCATATATTTT. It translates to CASTRGGGNTIYF.

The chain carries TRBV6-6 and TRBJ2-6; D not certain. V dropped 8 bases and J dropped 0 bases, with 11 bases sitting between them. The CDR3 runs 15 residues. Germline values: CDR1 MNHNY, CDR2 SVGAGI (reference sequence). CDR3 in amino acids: CASLDHISGANVLTF. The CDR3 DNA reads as TGTGCCAGCCTCGATCATATCTCTGGGGCCAACGTCCTGACTTTC.

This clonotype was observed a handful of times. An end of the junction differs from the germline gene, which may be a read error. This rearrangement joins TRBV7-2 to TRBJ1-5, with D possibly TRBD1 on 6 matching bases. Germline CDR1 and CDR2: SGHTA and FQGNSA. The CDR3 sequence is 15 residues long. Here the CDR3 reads CASRLGGKSNQPQHF. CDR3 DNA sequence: TGTGCCAGCAGGTTAGGGGGGAAGAGCAATCAGCCCCAGCATTTT.

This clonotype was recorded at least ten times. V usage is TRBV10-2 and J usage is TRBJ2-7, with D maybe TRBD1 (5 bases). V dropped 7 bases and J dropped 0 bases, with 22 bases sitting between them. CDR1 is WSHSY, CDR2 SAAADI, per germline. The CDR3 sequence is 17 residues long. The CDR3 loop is CASKQAPPRRPSYEQYF. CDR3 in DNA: TGCGCCAGCAAACAGGCTCCTCCCAGACGGCCCTCCTACGAGCAGTACTTC.

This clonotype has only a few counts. The CDR3 DNA sequence: TGCAGTGCTCCCGGTCCCCAGGGGGAGCAGTACTTC. It yields the protein CSAPGPQGEQYF. The V call is TRBV20-1, the J call TRBJ2-7, with D possibly matching TRBD1 (6 bases). CDR3 length: 12 amino acids. Germline V gene lookup returns CDR1 DFQATT and CDR2 SNEGSKA (reference sequence). Deletions cut 5 bases from V and 7 bases from J, with 15 bases between.

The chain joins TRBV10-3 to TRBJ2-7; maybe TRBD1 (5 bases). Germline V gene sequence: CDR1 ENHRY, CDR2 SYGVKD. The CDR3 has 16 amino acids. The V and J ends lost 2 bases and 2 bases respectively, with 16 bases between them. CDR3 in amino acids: CAISESPGSIPYEQYF. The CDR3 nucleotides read TGTGCCATCAGTGAGAGCCCAGGGTCCATTCCCTACGAGCAGTACTTC.

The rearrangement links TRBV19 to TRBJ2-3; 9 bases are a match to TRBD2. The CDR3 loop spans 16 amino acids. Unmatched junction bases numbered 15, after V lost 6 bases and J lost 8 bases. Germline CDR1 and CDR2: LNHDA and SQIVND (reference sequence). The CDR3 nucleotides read TGTGCCAGTAGCCCTATTCTTGCGGGGGGGCCGGTTACGCAGTATTTT. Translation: CASSPILAGGPVTQYF.

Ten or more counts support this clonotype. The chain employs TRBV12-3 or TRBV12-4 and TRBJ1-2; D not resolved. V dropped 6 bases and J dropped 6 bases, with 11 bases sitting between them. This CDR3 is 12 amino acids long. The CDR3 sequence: CASRRTVDGYTF. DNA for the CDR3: TGTGCCAGCAGGAGGACTGTGGATGGCTACACCTTC.

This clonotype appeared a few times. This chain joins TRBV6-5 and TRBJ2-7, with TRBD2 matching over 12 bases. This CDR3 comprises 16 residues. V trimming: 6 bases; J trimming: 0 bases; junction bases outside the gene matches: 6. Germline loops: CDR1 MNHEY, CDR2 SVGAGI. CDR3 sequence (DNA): TGTGCCAGCAGCAAACTAGCGGGGGGAAGCTCCTACGAGCAGTACTTC. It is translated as CASSKLAGGSSYEQYF.

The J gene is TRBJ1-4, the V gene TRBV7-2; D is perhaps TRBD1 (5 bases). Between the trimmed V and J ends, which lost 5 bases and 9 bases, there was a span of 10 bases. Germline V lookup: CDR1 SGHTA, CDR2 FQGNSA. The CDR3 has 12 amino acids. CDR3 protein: CASSPGMQKLFF. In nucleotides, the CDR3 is TGTGCCAGCAGCCCAGGGATGCAAAAACTGTTTTTT.